Ten or more counts support the clone carrying this T cell receptor (beta chain). Antigen unknown. TCRdb analysed the 5' RACE reads with MiXCR anew, one entry per CDR3 protein. The repertoire holds some 800,000 distinct CDR3 sequences, with over 9.5% as singletons. Germline lookup yields CDR1 ENHRY and CDR2 SYGVKD. The V gene end was trimmed by 10 bases and the J gene end by 1 base; junction bases not matched to a gene: 6. The CDR3 totals 13 residues. These data originate in a study of CD8 T cells in ankylosing spondylitis. Study-level points and caveats: Disease-linked clones proved CD8+ and comparatively uncommon in peripheral blood. A TCR beta motif made of roughly eight highly homologous variants seemed typical of ankylosing spondylitis blood. Previously reported in reactive arthritis synovial fluid and blood were some of the motif variants.

V and J are TRBV10-3 and TRBJ2-5, with TRBD2 matching over 7 bases. The TCR was taken from a male donor with ankylosing spondylitis. Sample: blood, either unsorted or a sorted T cell fraction (not recorded which). The DNA of the CDR3 is TGTGCCACCTCGACTAGCCGCCAAGAGACCCAGTACTTC. Translation gives CATSTSRQETQYF.